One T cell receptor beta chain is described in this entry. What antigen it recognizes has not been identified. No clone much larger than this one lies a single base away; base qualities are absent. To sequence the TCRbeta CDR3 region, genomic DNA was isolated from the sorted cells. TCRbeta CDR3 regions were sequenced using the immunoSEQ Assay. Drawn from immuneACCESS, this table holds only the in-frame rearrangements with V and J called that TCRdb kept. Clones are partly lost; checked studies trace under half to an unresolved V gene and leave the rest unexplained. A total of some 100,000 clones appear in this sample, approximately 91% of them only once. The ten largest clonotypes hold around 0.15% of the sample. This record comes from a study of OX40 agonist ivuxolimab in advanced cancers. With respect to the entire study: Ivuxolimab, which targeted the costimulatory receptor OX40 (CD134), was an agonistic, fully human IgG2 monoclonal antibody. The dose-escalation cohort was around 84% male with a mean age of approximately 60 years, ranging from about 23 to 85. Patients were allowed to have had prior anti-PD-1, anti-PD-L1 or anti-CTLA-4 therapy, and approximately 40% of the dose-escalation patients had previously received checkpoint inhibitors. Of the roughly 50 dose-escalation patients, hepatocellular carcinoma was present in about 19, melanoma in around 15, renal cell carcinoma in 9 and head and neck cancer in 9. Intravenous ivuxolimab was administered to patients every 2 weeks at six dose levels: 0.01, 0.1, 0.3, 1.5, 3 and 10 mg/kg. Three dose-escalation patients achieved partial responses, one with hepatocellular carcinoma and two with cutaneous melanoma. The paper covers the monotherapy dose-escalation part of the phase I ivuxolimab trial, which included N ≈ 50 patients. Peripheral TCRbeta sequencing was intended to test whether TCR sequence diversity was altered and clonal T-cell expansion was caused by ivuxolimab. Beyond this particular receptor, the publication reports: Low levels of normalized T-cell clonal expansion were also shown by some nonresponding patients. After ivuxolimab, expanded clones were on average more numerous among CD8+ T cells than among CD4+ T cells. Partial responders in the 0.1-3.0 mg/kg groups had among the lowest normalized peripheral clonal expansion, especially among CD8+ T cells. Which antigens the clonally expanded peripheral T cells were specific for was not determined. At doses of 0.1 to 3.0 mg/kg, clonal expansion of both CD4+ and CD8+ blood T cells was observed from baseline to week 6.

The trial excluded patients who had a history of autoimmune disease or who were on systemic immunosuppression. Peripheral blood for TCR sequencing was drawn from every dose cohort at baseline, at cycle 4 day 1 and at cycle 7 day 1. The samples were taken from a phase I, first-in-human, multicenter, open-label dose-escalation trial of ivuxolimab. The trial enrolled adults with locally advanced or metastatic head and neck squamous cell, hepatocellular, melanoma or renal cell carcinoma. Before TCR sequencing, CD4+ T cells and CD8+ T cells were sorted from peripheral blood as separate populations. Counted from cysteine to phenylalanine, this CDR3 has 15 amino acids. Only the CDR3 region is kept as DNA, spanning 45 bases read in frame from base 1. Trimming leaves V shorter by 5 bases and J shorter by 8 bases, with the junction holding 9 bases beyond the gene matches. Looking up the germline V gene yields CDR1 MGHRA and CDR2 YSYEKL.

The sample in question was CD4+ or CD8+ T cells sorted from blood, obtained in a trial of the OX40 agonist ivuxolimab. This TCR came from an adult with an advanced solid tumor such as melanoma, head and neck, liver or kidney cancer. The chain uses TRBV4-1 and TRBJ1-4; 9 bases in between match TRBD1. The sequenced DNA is TGCGCCAGCAGCTACCCCACAGGGGGCTACGAAAAACTGTTTTTT. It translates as CASSYPTGGYEKLFF.